Below, one T cell receptor (beta chain) is given with its context. The data belong to a study of blood T cell repertoires in COVID-19. Study-wide context: The analysed material was cDNA or gDNA that came from T cells, B-cell-depleted T cells, or PBMCs.

This CDR3 is built from 13 residues. With 6 bases removed from V and 4 bases from J, the gap between germline ends came to 12 bases. Germline lookup yields CDR1 SNHLY and CDR2 FYNNEI. Original analysis: The authors estimated nucleated cell counts from reference gene primer amplification. Method: immunoSEQ multiplex PCR; TCRdb's copy keeps in-frame clones and lacks some. D and trimming come from the DNA, and the V and J calls and clone size come from that table. Among about 290,000 clones, approximately 91% were seen once, and the ten largest hold less than 1%. This TCR came from a woman in her thirties or forties who had recovered from COVID-19. Sequencing was done on a sample of peripheral blood. This chain links TRBV2 with TRBJ1-1; D is ambiguous. The CDR3 DNA is TGTGCCAGCAGACGGACGGGGTCCACTGAAGCTTTCTTT. Protein sequence: CASRRTGSTEAFF.